These T cell receptor beta chains were read from a single sample in a study of identical twins. TCRdb reprocessed the 5' RACE reads with MiXCR, giving one entry per CDR3 protein. Of 300,000 to 350,000 distinct CDR3 sequences listed, roughly an eighth are singletons. Separately, the same data were catalogued under a study of yellow fever vaccine responses in identical twins.

Input material: CD8+ T cells sorted from blood. The receptors were gathered from a woman aged 18 to 35 in good health. Each CDR3 is given without its conserved first and last residue. Fields, in order: J gene, V gene, D gene, CDR3 protein. A D gene is named only where the DNA matches it firmly.

>TRBJ2-1|TRBV7-6|TRBD2
ASSLEPVAGSYNEQF
>TRBJ2-7|TRBV10-2|.
ASSDGGGEQY
>TRBJ2-3|TRBV7-9|.
ASEPPRGGADTQY
>TRBJ2-7|TRBV27|TRBD2
ASSFSGSHGYEQY
>TRBJ1-1|TRBV4-1|.
ASSQAPMNTEAF
>TRBJ2-3|TRBV13|.
ASSLKLSVDGDTQY
>TRBJ2-1|TRBV7-6|TRBD2
ASSLVGGIYNEQF
>TRBJ2-7|TRBV6-1|TRBD1
ASTQGTGVSYEQY
>TRBJ2-7|TRBV12-3/TRBV12-4|TRBD2
ASSSSGIGYEQY
>TRBJ1-1|TRBV12-3/TRBV12-4|.
ASSYSQTEAF
>TRBJ2-4|TRBV7-8|.
ASSHLGEQSIQY
>TRBJ1-1|TRBV25-1|.
ASKGDLNTEAF
>TRBJ2-2|TRBV12-3/TRBV12-4|.
ASSFGAPWHTGELF
>TRBJ2-2|TRBV12-3/TRBV12-4|TRBD1
ASSHQGANTGELF
>TRBJ2-2|TRBV5-5|.
ASSSETTHPTGELF
>TRBJ2-5|TRBV28|TRBD2
ASSSQGLAEPQETQY
>TRBJ2-7|TRBV28|.
ASSLDEQY
>TRBJ2-1|TRBV5-5|.
ASSLGGPKYNEQF
>TRBJ2-7|TRBV27|.
ATKPLGGAYEQY
>TRBJ1-1|TRBV4-1|.
ASSQDTRTNTEAF
>TRBJ2-5|TRBV9|.
ASSSLGETQY
>TRBJ2-7|TRBV27|.
ASSFGTNYEQY
>TRBJ2-1|TRBV7-8|TRBD2
ASSGRTSGVPHEQF
>TRBJ2-2|TRBV4-1|.
ASSPRYVGGTNTGELF
>TRBJ2-5|TRBV6-5|TRBD2
ASSYLGSGKETQY
>TRBJ2-1|TRBV20-1|.
SAATEWHNEQF
>TRBJ2-7|TRBV20-1|.
SARGPEARVEEQY
>TRBJ2-2|TRBV4-1|.
ASSPRDGDTGELF
>TRBJ2-7|TRBV7-9|TRBD2
ASSGPGGRWSYEQY
>TRBJ2-7|TRBV10-3|.
AIKEDPEADEQY
>TRBJ2-7|TRBV3-1|TRBD2
ASSLDPGLAVDEQY
>TRBJ2-7|TRBV5-5|.
ASSSGATYEQY
>TRBJ1-2|TRBV12-3/TRBV12-4|TRBD1
ASSLGQMYGYT
>TRBJ2-5|TRBV27|.
ASKKDQETQY
>TRBJ2-1|TRBV3-1|.
ASSQEARGGFDEQF
>TRBJ1-3|TRBV6-1|.
ASSGTANTIY
>TRBJ2-7|TRBV12-3/TRBV12-4|TRBD2
ASSLSGGTTYEQY
>TRBJ2-2|TRBV24-1|.
ATSDFSTAGELF
>TRBJ2-1|TRBV5-6|.
ASSLPAADYNEQF
>TRBJ2-3|TRBV6-2/TRBV6-3|.
ASSSIDLTDTQY
>TRBJ2-1|TRBV2|TRBD2
ASSLGLAGKSYNEQF
>TRBJ2-1|TRBV29-1|TRBD2
STKTRAGGYNEQF
>TRBJ2-3|TRBV2|TRBD2
AGEGLAGEDTQY
>TRBJ1-1|TRBV6-1|TRBD1
ASTWDRERDTEAF
>TRBJ2-2|TRBV7-9|.
ASSLERARANTGELF
>TRBJ1-5|TRBV7-8|.
ASSLRRLGNQPQH
>TRBJ2-7|TRBV10-2|.
ASSDAGSAYEQY
>TRBJ2-7|TRBV20-1|TRBD1
SARASVGQGFYEQY
>TRBJ1-2|TRBV6-1|TRBD1
ASSGTGGANGYT
>TRBJ2-7|TRBV11-1|TRBD2
ASSFPVGLAGETYEQY
>TRBJ1-1|TRBV27|TRBD1
ASSSRTGWTEAF
>TRBJ2-6|TRBV7-9|.
ATSSSGGPGANVLT
>TRBJ2-7|TRBV29-1|.
SVDNYEQY